This T cell receptor beta chain was sequenced for a study of T cell clonality in common variable immunodeficiency. General study findings and limits: TCRbeta clonality was increased in CVID versus healthy controls.

The germline gives CDR1 GTSNPN, CDR2 SVGIG (reference sequence). The CDR3 sequence is 14 residues long. Trimming took 7 bases from V and 7 from J, leaving 22 bases between them. At least ten counts were recorded for this clone. What it binds is unknown. The read ends 3 residues early relative to the CDR3; the germline J gene fills the gap. Sequencing used immunoSEQ multiplex PCR; TCRdb keeps in-frame clones, though not all of them. The sample yields 25,000 to 40,000 clones, without any singletons. The sequence was collected from a person aged 18 to 75 in good health. The rearrangement links TRBV30 to TRBJ1-2; possible D gene TRBD1, 6 bases. Sequencing was performed on peripheral blood mononuclear cells. The CDR3 DNA, read in part, is TGTGCCTTCTCGCCGACCCCACAGGGTCCTGGC. Translated: CAFSPTPQGPG. The full-length CDR3 reads as CAFSPTPQGPGYTF. The whole variable domain, filled in from reference TRBV30 and TRBJ1-2, reads SQTIHQWPATLVQPVGSPLSLECTVEGTSNPNLYWYRQAAGRGLQLLFYSVGIGQISSEVPQNLSASRPQDRQFILSSKKLLLSDSGFYLCAFSPTPQGPGYTFGSGTRLTVV.